Following are 12 T cell receptor beta chains from one sample sequenced in a study of blood T cell repertoires in COVID-19. Profiled with immunoSEQ multiplex PCR; TCRdb holds only in-frame clones, not every one. The profile covers some 130,000 clones, with around 81% appearing a single time and more than 9.5% taken by the ten largest. The sequenced sample was peripheral blood. All receptors derive from a man aged 35 to 55 with active or convalescent COVID-19.

J is TRBJ2-5 and V is TRBV3-1 (or the pseudogene TRBV3-2); possibly TRBD1 for D (6 bases). Germline-derived CDR1 and CDR2 are LGHDT and YNNKEL (reference sequence). V lost 1 base to trimming and J lost 5 bases, with 11 bases between them. The CDR3 contains 14 residues. The CDR3 nucleotides are TGTGCCAGCAGCCAAGGAGGGGGTCGCGAGACCCAGTACTTC. Its protein product is CASSQGGGRETQYF.

The J gene is TRBJ2-1, the V gene TRBV19; 8 bases fit TRBD2. J was trimmed by 6 bases and V by 1 base; bases with no gene match: 2. CDR3 length: 14 amino acids. CDR1 LNHDA and CDR2 SQIVND come from the germline V gene (reference sequence). DNA for the CDR3: TGTGCCAGTAGTATAGTCGGGGGGGTCAATGAGCAGTTCTTC. Amino acids: CASSIVGGVNEQFF. The whole variable domain, remainder taken from reference TRBV19 and TRBJ2-1, is DGGITQSPKYLFRKEGQNVTLSCEQNLNHDAMYWYRQDPGQGLRLIYYSQIVNDFQKGDIAEGYSVSREKKESFPLTVTSAQKNPTAFYLCASSIVGGVNEQFFGPGTRLTVL.

This clone was recorded once. The V and J genes are TRBV7-2 and TRBJ2-5; 8 bases match TRBD1. V was pared by 4 bases and J by 4 bases, with 5 bases of the junction left unmatched. CDR1 is SGHTA and CDR2 is FQGNSA in the germline V gene. This CDR3 is built from 14 residues. The CDR3 DNA follows: TGTGCCAGCAGCTCGAGGACAGGGACAGAGACCCAGTACTTC. It codes for CASSSRTGTETQYF.

A single count supports this clone. As DNA, the CDR3 is TGTGCCAGCAGTCAACAGGGGGCCTGGGCGGAGGAGCAGTACTTC. Its protein product is CASSQQGAWAEEQYF. V and J are TRBV6-6 and TRBJ2-7; TRBD1 matches 9 bases. V was clipped by 5 bases and J by 7 bases; unmatched bases: 12. The CDR3 has 15 amino acids. Germline V gene lookup returns CDR1 MNHNY and CDR2 SVGAGI (reference sequence).

About this clone itself: Other DNA sequences in this sample translate to the same CDR3. The chain has TRBV29-1 and TRBJ2-3, with 8 bases identical to TRBD2. Per the germline V gene, CDR1 is SQVTM and CDR2 is ANQGSEA. This CDR3 region has 13 residues. Trimming took 3 bases from V and 6 from J; bases not matched to a gene: 5. The CDR3 DNA sequence: TGCAGCGTTGACGGGGGGGGGCCGGATACGCAGTATTTT. Its protein product is CSVDGGGPDTQYF.

The gene calls are TRBV6-5 and TRBJ1-1, with 7 bases that match TRBD1. Germline trimming cut 5 bases from V and 10 bases from J; bases unmatched to any gene: 7. This CDR3 is built from 12 residues. Germline assignment: CDR1 MNHEY and CDR2 SVGAGI. The CDR3: CASSRQGLGAFF. The DNA for the CDR3 is TGTGCCAGCAGTCGACAGGGATTAGGAGCTTTCTTT.

A remark on this clone: The same CDR3 can be traced to other DNA sequences in this sample. The rearrangement joins TRBV18 to TRBJ2-7; 7 bases match TRBD1. The CDR3 has 13 amino acids. After removal of 2 bases from V and 3 bases from J, the junction contained 1 base not matched to a gene. Germline V gene data show CDR1 as KGHSH and CDR2 as LQKENI. This chain's CDR3 is CASSPGQVYEQYF. CDR3 DNA: TGTGCCAGCTCACCAGGACAGGTCTACGAGCAGTACTTC.

This chain's CDR3 is CASSRGTGNSPLHF. CDR3 nucleotides: TGTGCCAGCAGCCGAGGGACAGGGAATTCACCCCTCCACTTT. The chain carries TRBV3-1 (or the pseudogene TRBV3-2) and TRBJ1-6, with 9 bases fitting TRBD1. Germline loops: CDR1 LGHDT, CDR2 YNNKEL (reference sequence). The CDR3 length is 14 residues. After removal of 4 bases from V and 7 bases from J, the junction contained 2 bases not matched to a gene.

This CDR3 is CASSYSLLAPYEQYF. The CDR3 DNA is TGTGCCAGCAGTTACTCGCTACTCGCCCCCTACGAGCAGTACTTC. The rearrangement uses TRBV6-5 and TRBJ2-7; D is ambiguous. Per germline, CDR1 MNHEY and CDR2 SVGAGI. This CDR3 region has 15 residues. V shed 0 bases and J shed 2 bases, with 11 bases lying between them.

This clone was seen only a few times. J is TRBJ2-7 and V is TRBV5-3; TRBD2 is a possible D gene (7 bases). TRBV5-3 carries the ORF label, with uncertain function. Trimming cost V 2 bases and J 5 bases, with 8 bases left between them. This CDR3 contains 12 residues. The CDR3 region is CARSLGGDEQYF. For the CDR3, the DNA is TGTGCCAGAAGCTTAGGGGGGGACGAGCAGTACTTC.

The chain recombines TRBV10-2 with TRBJ1-6, with D possibly TRBD1 on 6 matching bases. The V end was cut by 7 bases, the J end by 8 bases, with 12 bases between. The CDR3 has 13 residues. Germline lookup yields CDR1 WSHSY and CDR2 SAAADI. CDR3 loop: CASTTGPDSPLHF. The CDR3 region has the DNA TGCGCCAGCACTACAGGGCCGGATTCACCCCTCCACTTT.

This clone was detected once. The chain links TRBV19 to TRBJ2-3; TRBD2 matches 8 bases. J lost 1 base, V lost 6 bases, and 3 bases had no gene match. The CDR3 is 14 residues long. Germline lookup yields CDR1 LNHDA and CDR2 SQIVND (reference sequence). CDR3 in amino acids: CASSPTSGTDTQYF. CDR3 in DNA: TGTGCCAGTAGCCCGACTAGCGGCACAGATACGCAGTATTTT.